The 23 T cell receptor beta chains listed next were all sequenced from one sample in a study of cytomegalovirus exposure and HLA in healthy donors. Both 60 Vbeta primers and 13 Jbeta primers went into the PCR. Assay used: immunoSEQ multiplex PCR; TCRdb lists only in-frame clones, some missing. The sample holds about 110,000 clones; around 77% are singletons and the top ten take approximately 5%. Material: PBMCs. Receptors were obtained from a woman in her 30s in good health and CMV-seropositive.

The CDR3 is CASSETVGLAGSTDTQYF. The CDR3 coding sequence is TGTGCCAGCAGTGAAACTGTGGGACTAGCGGGGAGTACAGATACGCAGTATTTT. The chain is built from TRBV6-1 and TRBJ2-3; 13 bases are a match to TRBD2. Germline CDR1 reads MNHNS; CDR2 reads SASEGT. The CDR3 is 18 residues long. The junction had 8 bases not matched to a gene; V was cut back by 2 bases and J by 3 bases.

CDR3 sequence: CASSITGISTDTQYF. Written as DNA, the CDR3 is TGTGCCAGTAGTATCACCGGGATTAGCACAGATACGCAGTATTTT. The chain uses TRBV19 and TRBJ2-3; a weak D match, TRBD2 (5 bases). Trimming took 3 bases from V and 0 from J, leaving 10 bases between them. The CDR3 covers 15 residues. Germline V gene data show CDR1 as LNHDA and CDR2 as SQIVND (reference sequence).

This rearrangement joins TRBV6-5 to TRBJ2-1; the match to TRBD2 covers 12 bases. The CDR3 consists of 15 residues. The V segment lost 6 bases and the J segment 8 bases; nucleotides outside the gene matches: 8. Per germline, CDR1 MNHEY and CDR2 SVGAGI. The DNA of the CDR3 is TGTGCCAGCAGACCCGGACTAGCGGGGTACGATGAGCAGTTCTTC. This codes for CASRPGLAGYDEQFF.

This clone was found a few times. This chain uses TRBV19 with TRBJ1-4; TRBD1 agrees at 8 bases. Per the germline V gene, CDR1 is LNHDA and CDR2 is SQIVND (reference sequence). This CDR3 has 16 residues. V was clipped by 7 bases and J by 0 bases; unmatched bases: 7. The CDR3 DNA reads as TGTGCCAGTACCACGACAGGGGAAGCAACTAATGAAAAACTGTTTTTT. The encoded protein is CASTTTGEATNEKLFF. Based on the CDR3 plus reference TRBV19 and TRBJ1-4, the full variable domain is DGGITQSPKYLFRKEGQNVTLSCEQNLNHDAMYWYRQDPGQGLRLIYYSQIVNDFQKGDIAEGYSVSREKKESFPLTVTSAQKNPTAFYLCASTTTGEATNEKLFFGSGTQLSVL.

A few counts support this clone. The chain employs TRBV13 and TRBJ1-3; D remains ambiguous. CDR1 and CDR2 from the germline V gene are PRHDT and FYEKMQ (reference sequence). Trimming removed 3 bases at V and 0 bases at J, with 12 bases between. The CDR3 contains 16 residues. The CDR3 bases are TGTGCCAGCAGCTTCGCCCTCACGAGCTCTGGAAACACCATATATTTT. Protein sequence: CASSFALTSSGNTIYF.

The rearrangement joins TRBV30 to TRBJ2-1, with 7 nucleotides matching TRBD2. The CDR3 totals 13 residues. Germline loops: CDR1 GTSNPN, CDR2 SVGIG (reference sequence). V shed 5 bases and J 6 bases; nucleotides not matched to a gene: 7. CDR3 in amino acids: CAWGPTSVNEQFF. Here the CDR3 DNA reads TGTGCCTGGGGCCCCACTAGCGTCAATGAGCAGTTCTTC.

The chain carries TRBV2 and TRBJ1-1; D unclear. V shed 5 bases and J shed 8 bases, with 15 bases lying between them. The V gene's germline CDR1 is SNHLY and CDR2 FYNNEI. The CDR3 covers 13 residues. The CDR3 nucleotides are TGTGCCAGCAGTCGTGGCACTGACTGGGAAGCTTTCTTT. Encoded protein: CASSRGTDWEAFF.

The V and J genes are TRBV19 and TRBJ2-1, with 7 positions matching TRBD1. Losses at the gene ends were 5 bases for V and 9 bases for J; bases not matched to a gene: 16. The CDR3 contains 16 residues. Germline V gives CDR1 LNHDA, CDR2 SQIVND (reference sequence). The DNA for the CDR3 is TGTGCCAGTAGTGTTGATGACAGGGAAACATCATGTGAGCAGTTCTTC. Protein: CASSVDDRETSCEQFF.

The genes are TRBV12-5 and TRBJ1-3; D may be TRBD1 (6 bases). CDR1 is LGHNT and CDR2 is FRNRAP in the germline V gene. The CDR3 runs to 17 residues. V was cut by 2 bases and J by 1 base, with 15 bases left in between. The CDR3: CASGLMGRGLSGNTIYF. The CDR3 coding sequence is TGTGCTAGTGGTTTGATGGGAAGGGGGTTGTCTGGAAACACCATATATTTT.

The chain combines TRBV6-6 with TRBJ1-5; 8 bases fit TRBD1. The CDR3 is 14 residues long. V lost 4 bases and J lost 7; bases outside the gene matches: 6. Germline CDR1 reads MNHNY; CDR2 reads SVGAGI (reference sequence). The CDR3 nucleotides are TGTGCCAGCAGTTCCGACAGGGGACAACAGCCCCAGCATTTT. Encoded protein: CASSSDRGQQPQHF.

The chain uses TRBV30 and TRBJ1-1, with D uncertain. Trimming cost V 0 bases and J 1 base, with 6 bases left between them. CDR3 size: 13 residues. In germline, CDR1 is GTSNPN, CDR2 SVGIG (reference sequence). The CDR3, as DNA: TGTGCCTGGAGTGTATGGCAGAACACTGAAGCTTTCTTT. It translates to CAWSVWQNTEAFF.

V usage is TRBV7-6 and J usage is TRBJ1-2; 7 nucleotides align to TRBD1. The CDR3 sequence is 12 residues long. V was pared by 0 bases and J by 8 bases, with 0 bases of the junction left unmatched. Looked up from germline, CDR1 is SGHVS and CDR2 is FNYEAQ. The CDR3 DNA reads as TGTGCCAGCAGCTTAGCAGGGGGCGGCTACACCTTC. Translated, it gives CASSLAGGGYTF.

The CDR3 coding sequence is TGTGCCAGCAGCTTAGCGGGGGTCTCCTACGAGCAGTACTTC. Translation gives CASSLAGVSYEQYF. The chain has TRBV11-3 and TRBJ2-7, with a weak D call TRBD2 (6 bases). V lost 1 base and J 0 bases, leaving 7 bases between the germline ends. CDR1 is SGHNT, CDR2 YENEEA, per germline. This CDR3 contains 14 residues. Complete variable domain (other parts from reference TRBV11-3 and TRBJ2-7): EAGVVQSPRYKIIEKKQPVAFWCNPISGHNTLYWYLQNLGQGPELLIRYENEEAVDDSQLPKDRFSAERLKGVDSTLKIQPAELGDSAVYLCASSLAGVSYEQYFGPGTRLTVT.

This clone was seen a single time. The rearrangement uses TRBV30 and TRBJ2-3; TRBD2 aligns across 7 bases. CDR3 size: 13 residues. The V segment lost 1 base and the J segment 6 bases; nucleotides outside the gene matches: 4. Looked up from germline, CDR1 is GTSNPN and CDR2 is SVGIG (reference sequence). The CDR3 loop reads CAWSARAGDTQYF. The DNA for the CDR3 is TGTGCCTGGAGTGCAAGAGCGGGGGATACGCAGTATTTT.

The chain uses TRBV7-9 and TRBJ2-3; TRBD2 aligns across 7 bases. The CDR3 has 12 residues. CDR1 is SEHNR, CDR2 FQNEAQ, per germline (reference sequence). The chain's CDR3 is CSTVGGGDTQYF. For the CDR3, the DNA is TGTTCCACCGTTGGGGGGGGAGATACGCAGTATTTT.

CDR3 residues: CASRGGRDYGANVLTF. In nucleotides, the CDR3 is TGTGCCAGCAGGGGGGGGCGGGACTACGGGGCCAACGTCCTGACTTTC. V usage is TRBV2 and J usage is TRBJ2-6, with D possibly being TRBD2 (7 bases). Trimming left V 6 bases short and J 4 bases short, with 16 bases between. This CDR3 region has 16 residues. Germline CDR1 SNHLY, CDR2 FYNNEI.

The V call is TRBV30, the J call TRBJ2-2; D uncertain. This CDR3 spans 13 amino acids. Trimming cost V 0 bases and J 5 bases, with 7 bases left between them. In germline, CDR1 is GTSNPN, CDR2 SVGIG (reference sequence). The CDR3 reads CAWSVQKTGELFF. CDR3 DNA sequence: TGTGCCTGGAGTGTTCAAAAAACCGGGGAGCTGTTTTTT. Full variable domain (outside the CDR3, taken from reference TRBV30 and TRBJ2-2): SQTIHQWPATLVQPVGSPLSLECTVEGTSNPNLYWYRQAAGRGLQLLFYSVGIGQISSEVPQNLSASRPQDRQFILSSKKLLLSDSGFYLCAWSVQKTGELFFGEGSRLTVL.

The rearrangement uses TRBV19 and TRBJ2-4; a weak D match, TRBD1 (6 bases). The CDR3 extends over 16 amino acids. V was pared by 7 bases and J by 7 bases, with 23 bases between. Germline loops: CDR1 LNHDA, CDR2 SQIVND (reference sequence). This chain's CDR3 is CASTRGGRSQGNIQYF. CDR3 DNA: TGTGCCAGTACCCGAGGGGGACGGAGCCAGGGCAACATTCAGTACTTC.

The chain couples TRBV10-1 to TRBJ2-7; 9 positions agree with TRBD2. The CDR3 is made up of 15 amino acids. J gave up 2 bases and V 3 bases, and 5 bases lay outside the gene matches. Germline-derived CDR1 and CDR2 are WNHNN and SYGVQD (reference sequence). DNA of the CDR3: TGCGCCAGCAGTGAACCGGGACTAGCAGCCTACGAGCAGTACTTC. It translates to CASSEPGLAAYEQYF.

The sample holds a few counts of this clone. The chain combines TRBV6-5 with TRBJ2-2; perhaps TRBD1 as D (6 bases). V was trimmed by 7 bases and J by 4 bases, leaving 16 bases between them. This CDR3 spans 15 amino acids. The germline gives CDR1 MNHEY, CDR2 SVGAGI. The CDR3, as DNA: TGTGCCAGCATCCTCACGAGGGGGAGCACCGGGGAGCTGTTTTTT. Protein product: CASILTRGSTGELFF.

This clone was seen more than once but under ten times. This chain links TRBV28 with TRBJ2-5; no reliable D call. CDR3 length equals 10 residues. Trimming shortened V by 4 bases and J by 5 bases, and 2 bases separated the two germline ends. Germline V CDR1 and CDR2: MDHEN, SYDVKM. CDR3 amino acids: CASSSETQYF. The DNA for the CDR3 is TGTGCCAGCAGTTCTGAGACCCAGTACTTC.

V is TRBV6-5 and J is TRBJ2-7, with 8 bases fitting TRBD2. J was trimmed by 1 base and V by 2 bases; bases with no gene match: 4. The CDR3 totals 15 residues. CDR1 is MNHEY, CDR2 SVGAGI, per germline. CDR3 nucleotide sequence: TGTGCCAGCAGTTACCGGGGGACTAGGTCCTACGAGCAGTACTTC. It translates to CASSYRGTRSYEQYF.

J is TRBJ2-7 and V is TRBV29-1; 7 positions match TRBD2. The ends lost 5 bases at V and 6 bases at J; junction bases unmatched: 4. Germline CDR1 reads SQVTM; CDR2 reads ANQGSEA. The CDR3 contains 11 residues. The CDR3, as DNA: TGCAGCGTTCTTCGGGGGGTCGAGCAGTACTTC. This encodes CSVLRGVEQYF.